The present T cell receptor beta chain was sequenced within a study of blood T cell repertoires in COVID-19. Study-wide context: Nucleic acid was either cDNA or gDNA, and it came from T cells, B-cell-depleted T cells, or PBMCs.

Living in 20 to 30 US areas, the participants were between roughly 18 and 95 years of age. The study assigned cohorts using participant-reported clinical history. Using immunoSEQ multiplex PCR, the repertoire was profiled, and TCRdb retains in-frame clones only, with some absent. Of hundreds of thousands of clones in the sample, about 86% were seen once. Germline lookup yields CDR1 MGHRA and CDR2 YSYEKL. The germline V and J ends were trimmed by 8 bases and 2 bases, with 15 bases remaining between them. The CDR3 has 14 residues. Sequencing input: PBMCs or T cells enriched from blood (not recorded which). This receptor was obtained from a woman between 50 and 59 years old with acute COVID-19. V gene TRBV4-1 combines with J gene TRBJ1-2; no definite D call. As DNA, the CDR3 is TGCGCCAGCGGACTGACGAGAGGGAACTATGGCTACACCTTC. Translation: CASGLTRGNYGYTF.